What follows are 8 T cell receptor beta chains derived from one specimen sequenced in a study of T cells of healthy individuals. MiXCR, applied by TCRdb to the 5' RACE reads, yields one record per CDR3 protein. This table has about 96,000 distinct CDR3 sequences, roughly a sixth appearing once. These receptors were obtained from a human donor in good health.

This clonotype was found a few times. This sequence joins TRBV2 and TRBJ2-1; D is unresolved. Per germline, CDR1 SNHLY and CDR2 FYNNEI. The CDR3 is 13 amino acids. Deletions cut 4 bases from V and 4 bases from J, with 8 bases between. The CDR3 region is CASSAYQYNEQFF. In DNA form, the CDR3 reads TGTGCCAGCAGTGCGTATCAATACAATGAGCAGTTCTTC.

This clonotype showed up just a few times. The chain employs TRBV20-1 and TRBJ2-3, with a weak D call TRBD2 (5 bases). V lost 0 bases, J lost 0 bases, and 13 bases lay in between. The germline V gene has CDR1 DFQATT and CDR2 SNEGSKA (reference sequence). The CDR3 runs to 16 residues. CDR3 nucleotide sequence: TGCAGTGCTAGAGACCTTTGGGCTAGCAGCACAGATACGCAGTATTTT. Its protein is CSARDLWASSTDTQYF.

The gene calls are TRBV9 and TRBJ2-1; 7 nucleotides align to TRBD1. The V segment lost 4 bases and the J segment 9 bases; nucleotides outside the gene matches: 10. Per germline, CDR1 SGDLS and CDR2 YYNGEE. The CDR3 extends over 14 amino acids. The CDR3 region has the DNA TGTGCCAGCAGCCTAGGGGGCTCCGAGGGTGAGCAGTTCTTC. Its protein is CASSLGGSEGEQFF. Using reference TRBV9 and TRBJ2-1 for the parts outside the CDR3, the full variable domain is DSGVTQTPKHLITATGQRVTLRCSPRSGDLSVYWYQQSLDQGLQFLIQYYNGEERAKGNILERFSAQQFPDLHSELNLSSLELGDSALYFCASSLGGSEGEQFFGPGTRLTVL.

This clonotype was counted many times. The chain recombines TRBV20-1 with TRBJ1-4, with 9 bases fitting TRBD1. Germline CDR1 reads DFQATT; CDR2 reads SNEGSKA (reference sequence). Germline trimming cut 2 bases from V and 7 bases from J; bases unmatched to any gene: 2. This CDR3 contains 13 residues. Here the CDR3 reads CSARWTGVEKLFF. DNA of the CDR3: TGCAGTGCTAGATGGACAGGGGTTGAAAAACTGTTTTTT.

This clonotype was observed at least ten times. This sequence joins TRBV20-1 and TRBJ2-3, with 14 bases fitting TRBD2. Germline assignment: CDR1 DFQATT and CDR2 SNEGSKA (reference sequence). The CDR3 is 16 residues long. V gave up 4 bases and J gave up 4 bases; unmatched junction bases: 7. As DNA, the CDR3 is TGCAGTGCTACAATCGGGACTAGCGGGAGTTCAGATACGCAGTATTTT. This encodes CSATIGTSGSSDTQYF.

This clonotype was seen many times. This chain joins TRBV5-1 and TRBJ1-2; 10 positions agree with TRBD1. Germline CDR1 and CDR2: SGHRS and YFSETQ. CDR3 length equals 16 residues. The J segment lost 0 bases and the V segment lost 1 base, leaving 3 bases of the junction unmatched. In nucleotides, the CDR3 is TGCGCCAGCAGCTTGCTCGGGACAGGGGCTAACTATGGCTACACCTTC. Protein product: CASSLLGTGANYGYTF.

This clonotype was seen only a few times. The rearrangement uses TRBV6-1 and TRBJ2-1, with TRBD2 identical over 8 bases. Germline V gene lookup returns CDR1 MNHNS and CDR2 SASEGT. The CDR3 loop spans 18 amino acids. V was clipped by 5 bases and J by 5 bases; unmatched bases: 17. CDR3 residues: CASSWVATLAGRDNEQFF. In DNA form, the CDR3 reads TGTGCCAGCAGTTGGGTGGCAACTTTAGCGGGGCGAGACAATGAGCAGTTCTTC.

This clonotype was seen at least ten times. V gene TRBV20-1 combines with J gene TRBJ2-2; TRBD2 aligns across 8 bases. V shed 2 bases and J 6 bases; nucleotides not matched to a gene: 8. The CDR3 loop spans 15 amino acids. Germline V gene data show CDR1 as DFQATT and CDR2 as SNEGSKA (reference sequence). The DNA for the CDR3 is TGCAGTGCTAGACGAGCGGGAGTAGGCGCCGGGGAGCTGTTTTTT. This codes for CSARRAGVGAGELFF.